The 7 T cell receptor beta chains below were found in one sample sequenced in a study of shared clonotypes between healthy human individuals (dated by TCRdb to between 2020 and 2021). CD8 naive samples were CD45RO-negative cells positively selected for CCR7, giving a CD45RA+CCR7+ population that excluded TemRA cells. Libraries came from the immunoSEQ multiplex PCR assay. Imported from immuneACCESS, the table was reduced by TCRdb to in-frame sequences with V and J called. These copies leave out some clones; in studies compared against another copy, an unresolved V gene accounts for under half, and the cause of the remainder is not known. In all, the sample holds roughly 650,000 clones, and roughly 96% of those were seen once. The top ten constitute about 0.12% of the sample. The sample was naive CD8+ T cells sorted from blood. The cell subset or site label, read with the paper, signifies: CD45RA+CCR7+. The receptors were gathered from a young woman in good health.

The gene calls are TRBV27 and TRBJ2-1; the D gene is possibly TRBD1 (6 bases). This CDR3 spans 14 amino acids. CDR1 and CDR2 from the germline V gene are MNHEY and SMNVEV (reference sequence). Trimming left V 2 bases short and J 6 bases short, with 11 bases between. This CDR3 is CASSLVFRGNEQFF. DNA for the CDR3: TGTGCCAGCAGTTTAGTTTTCAGGGGCAATGAGCAGTTCTTC.

This chain connects TRBV7-2 to TRBJ2-7; possible D gene TRBD2, 6 bases. The V and J ends lost 5 bases and 4 bases respectively, with 15 bases between them. CDR3 size: 14 residues. The germline V gene encodes CDR1 SGHTA and CDR2 FQGNSA. The CDR3 region is CASSQGLDFYEQYF. The CDR3 DNA sequence: TGTGCCAGCAGCCAGGGACTGGATTTTTACGAGCAGTACTTC.

This clone was detected once. J is TRBJ2-2 and V is TRBV28; no definite D call. This CDR3 is 12 amino acids long. Germline V gene sequence: CDR1 MDHEN, CDR2 SYDVKM. The germline V and J ends were trimmed by 2 bases and 5 bases, with 3 bases remaining between them. The chain's CDR3 is CASSLQTGELFF. CDR3 in DNA: TGTGCCAGCAGTTTACAGACCGGGGAGCTGTTTTTT.

This clone was observed once. The chain couples TRBV15 to TRBJ2-5; D assignment may be TRBD1 or TRBD2 (5 bases each). The J call may be mistaken, given a closer DNA end match to TRBJ2-7. This CDR3 contains 20 residues. CDR1 is LNHNV, CDR2 YYDKDF, per germline (reference sequence). The CDR3 spells CATSRDSGFSWGRSSYEQYF. The CDR3 nucleotides read TGTGCCACCAGCAGAGATTCGGGATTTAGTTGGGGGAGAAGCTCCTACGAGCAGTACTTC.

J is TRBJ2-3 and V is TRBV28, with D unclear. The germline V and J ends were trimmed by 2 bases and 2 bases, with 5 bases remaining between them. This CDR3 has 13 amino acids. The germline gives CDR1 MDHEN, CDR2 SYDVKM. CDR3 sequence: CASSLTNTDTQYF. Written as DNA, the CDR3 is TGTGCCAGCAGTTTAACAAACACAGATACGCAGTATTTT.

The rearrangement joins TRBV28 to TRBJ1-1; D ambiguous. The V and J ends lost 6 bases and 6 bases respectively, with 20 bases between them. This CDR3 region has 15 residues. Germline V lookup: CDR1 MDHEN, CDR2 SYDVKM. CDR3 in amino acids: CASRPRTGGLAEAFF. For the CDR3, the DNA is TGTGCCAGCAGGCCCCGGACGGGCGGGTTGGCTGAAGCTTTCTTT.

The chain couples TRBV7-9 to TRBJ1-4; D gene uncertain. Deletions cut 5 bases from V and 0 bases from J, with 10 bases between. Germline lookup yields CDR1 SEHNR and CDR2 FQNEAQ (reference sequence). This CDR3 has 15 amino acids. The CDR3: CASSGLDSTNEKLFF. CDR3 nucleotide sequence: TGTGCCAGCAGCGGCCTGGACTCAACTAATGAAAAACTGTTTTTT.